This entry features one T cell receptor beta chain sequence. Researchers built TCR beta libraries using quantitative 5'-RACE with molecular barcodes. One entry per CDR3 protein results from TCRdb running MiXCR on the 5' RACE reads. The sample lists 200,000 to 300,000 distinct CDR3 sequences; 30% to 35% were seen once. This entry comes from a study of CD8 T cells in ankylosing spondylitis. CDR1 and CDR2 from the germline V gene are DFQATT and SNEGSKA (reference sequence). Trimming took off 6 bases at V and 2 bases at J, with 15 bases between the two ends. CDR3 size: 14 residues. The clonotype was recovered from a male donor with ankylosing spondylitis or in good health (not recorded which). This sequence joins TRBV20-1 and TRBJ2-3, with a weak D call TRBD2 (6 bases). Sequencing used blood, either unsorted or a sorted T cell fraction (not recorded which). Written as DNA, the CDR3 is TGCAGTGCCGCAAGGCGGGGCCTCACAGATACGCAGTATTTT. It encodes CSAARRGLTDTQYF.